Described below is a single TCR beta chain sequence and its context. The source of the sample is a study of chemoradiotherapy in HPV16-positive cancers. Sequenced by immunoSEQ multiplex PCR; TCRdb stores in-frame clones only, minus some. The table lists roughly 2,900 clones, roughly four fifths of them singletons. The CDR3 runs to 13 residues. Germline V gene sequence: CDR1 LNHDA, CDR2 SQIVND (reference sequence). Trimming removed 7 bases from V and 2 bases from J, with 12 bases in between. The source of this sequence is a human donor with HPV-associated anogenital cancer. V gene TRBV19 combines with J gene TRBJ2-7; the D gene is possibly TRBD1 (6 bases). Material: tumor tissue, obtained from a patient who underwent chemoradiotherapy. CDR3 region: CASMGRGAYEQYF. In DNA form, the CDR3 reads TGTGCCAGTATGGGCAGGGGCGCCTACGAGCAGTACTTC.